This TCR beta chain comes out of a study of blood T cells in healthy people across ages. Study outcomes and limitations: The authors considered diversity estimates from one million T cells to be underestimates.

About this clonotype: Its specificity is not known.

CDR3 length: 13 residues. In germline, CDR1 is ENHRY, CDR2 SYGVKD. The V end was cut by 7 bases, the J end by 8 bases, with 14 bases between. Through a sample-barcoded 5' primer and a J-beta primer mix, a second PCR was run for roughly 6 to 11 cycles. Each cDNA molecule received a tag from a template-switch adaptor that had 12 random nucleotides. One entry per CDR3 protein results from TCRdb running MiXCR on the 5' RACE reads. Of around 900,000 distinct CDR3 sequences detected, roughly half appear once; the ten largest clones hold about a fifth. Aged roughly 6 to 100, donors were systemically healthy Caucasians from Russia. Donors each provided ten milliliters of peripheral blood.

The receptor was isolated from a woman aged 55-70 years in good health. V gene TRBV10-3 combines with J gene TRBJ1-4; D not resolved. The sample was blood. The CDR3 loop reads CAIKGPGQEKLFF. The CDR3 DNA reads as TGTGCCATCAAAGGACCTGGGCAAGAAAAACTGTTTTTT.